Listed here are 14 T cell receptor beta chains from one sample, sequenced in a study of T cells after posttransplantation cyclophosphamide. Libraries were prepared by immunoSEQ multiplex PCR; TCRdb keeps only in-frame clonotypes and omits some of them. The table has 10,000 to 15,000 clones, around 83% seen once. Sequenced input: memory CD4+ T cells sorted from PBMCs. These receptor sequences come from a man aged 45-65 years in good health, CMV-negative, and a related stem cell transplant donor.

The chain couples TRBV29-1 to TRBJ2-1; 8 bases are shared with TRBD2. CDR1 is SQVTM and CDR2 is ANQGSEA in the germline V gene. The CDR3 spans 14 residues. The trim removed 6 bases at V and 0 bases at J, leaving 4 bases unmatched. The CDR3 DNA sequence: TGCAGCGTGCGCGGGGGGAGCTCCTACAATGAGCAGTTCTTC. It encodes CSVRGGSSYNEQFF.

The chain links TRBV15 to TRBJ2-3; TRBD2 agrees at 10 bases. Germline CDR1 reads LNHNV; CDR2 reads YYDKDF (reference sequence). CDR3 size: 16 residues. The junction had 7 bases not matched to a gene; V was cut back by 1 base and J by 6 bases. DNA of the CDR3: TGTGCCACCAGCAGAGTGGCTAGCGGGAGTTCGGATACGCAGTATTTT. Its translation: CATSRVASGSSDTQYF.

The chain is built from TRBV4-1 and TRBJ1-5; perhaps TRBD1 as D (5 bases). The CDR3 runs 15 residues. The V gene lost 0 bases and the J gene lost 7 bases, with 13 bases spanning the gap. The germline V gene has CDR1 MGHRA and CDR2 YSYEKL. CDR3 bases: TGCGCCAGCAGCCAAGATGGGGGGGGAATCCAGCCCCAGCATTTT. Translated, it gives CASSQDGGGIQPQHF.

The chain links TRBV7-2 to TRBJ2-7, with 8 positions matching TRBD1. Germline V gene lookup returns CDR1 SGHTA and CDR2 FQGNSA. V shed 4 bases and J 4 bases; nucleotides not matched to a gene: 9. The CDR3 contains 15 residues. The DNA of the CDR3 is TGTGCCAGCAGCTCCGAGCAGGGGGCATTGTACGAGCAGTACTTC. Translation gives CASSSEQGALYEQYF.

The CDR3 loop is CASSVGLAGVWSTDTQYF. For the CDR3, the DNA is TGTGCCAGCAGCGTAGGGCTAGCGGGGGTCTGGAGCACAGATACGCAGTATTTT. The chain carries TRBV9 and TRBJ2-3, with 10 bases matching TRBD2. CDR3 length equals 18 residues. Germline CDR1 is SGDLS and CDR2 is YYNGEE. The trim removed 0 bases at V and 0 bases at J, leaving 7 bases unmatched.

The chain is built from TRBV5-5 and TRBJ2-3; D is unresolved. Trimming stripped 4 bases from V and 1 base from J, with 7 bases between. CDR1 is SGHKS, CDR2 YYEKEE, per germline (reference sequence). The CDR3 spans 13 residues. CDR3 in DNA: TGTGCCAGCAGCCTACAGCGCACAGATACGCAGTATTTT. This sequence encodes CASSLQRTDTQYF.

With respect to this clone: A read error may account for a junction end that differs from germline. The chain has TRBV27 and TRBJ2-3, with 12 bases matching TRBD1. The CDR3 extends over 17 amino acids. The V gene's germline CDR1 is MNHEY and CDR2 SMNVEV (reference sequence). CDR3 nucleotides: TGTGCAAGCAAGGGACAGGGGGCCCTTGGCGTGACAGATACGCAGTATTTT. It is translated as CASKGQGALGVTDTQYF.

The rearrangement links TRBV7-6 to TRBJ2-7; D might be TRBD1 (6 bases). V was cut by 1 base and J by 7 bases, with 14 bases left in between. CDR3 length equals 14 residues. From germline, CDR1 is SGHVS and CDR2 FNYEAQ. CDR3 sequence (DNA): TGTGCCAGCAGCTTAGAGGGGGAAAGAGGAGAGCAGTACTTC. This encodes CASSLEGERGEQYF.

This chain uses TRBV19 with TRBJ1-5; D call uncertain. Trimming left V 8 bases short and J 7 bases short, with 15 bases between. Germline V gives CDR1 LNHDA, CDR2 SQIVND (reference sequence). The CDR3 extends over 13 amino acids. The CDR3 loop reads CASCWEGLQPQHF. For the CDR3, the DNA is TGTGCCAGTTGTTGGGAGGGTTTACAGCCCCAGCATTTT.

The chain combines TRBV4-1 with TRBJ1-5; 7 nucleotides agree with TRBD1. The CDR3 has 16 residues. Germline loops: CDR1 MGHRA, CDR2 YSYEKL. V trimming: 0 bases; J trimming: 0 bases; junction bases outside the gene matches: 2. CDR3 DNA sequence: TGCGCCAGCAGCCAAGAGGGACAGTATAGCAATCAGCCCCAGCATTTT. Protein sequence: CASSQEGQYSNQPQHF.

This chain joins TRBV7-2 and TRBJ1-5, with 9 bases aligning to TRBD1. CDR1 and CDR2 from the germline V gene are SGHTA and FQGNSA. The J segment lost 7 bases and the V segment lost 5 bases, leaving 9 bases of the junction unmatched. The CDR3 covers 15 residues. The CDR3 nucleotides read TGTGCCAGCAGCCCCAGGACAGGGGAAGGGCAGCCCCAGCATTTT. This codes for CASSPRTGEGQPQHF.

This chain joins TRBV6-5 and TRBJ1-5, with D tentatively TRBD1 (6 bases). V lost 2 bases to trimming and J lost 3 bases, with 11 bases between them. CDR1 is MNHEY, CDR2 SVGAGI, per germline. This CDR3 spans 15 amino acids. The CDR3 sequence: CASSYDQGSNQPQHF. The CDR3 DNA is TGTGCCAGCAGTTACGATCAGGGGTCCAATCAGCCCCAGCATTTT.

Worth noting for this clone: The junction departs from germline at one end; a sequencing error may be responsible. Other DNA sequences in this sample translate to the same CDR3. The genes are TRBV5-4 and TRBJ1-6; D is perhaps TRBD1 (5 bases). The CDR3 covers 18 residues. Looked up from germline, CDR1 is SGHNT and CDR2 is YYREEE (reference sequence). Here the CDR3 DNA reads TGTGCCAGCAGCTTGACGGGACTGAGAAGCTCCTATAATTCCCCCCTCCACTTT. The encoded protein is CASSLTGLRSSYNSPLHF.

V is TRBV4-1 and J is TRBJ2-7, with 12 nucleotides matching TRBD2. This CDR3 comprises 15 residues. Germline values: CDR1 MGHRA, CDR2 YSYEKL. V shed 1 base and J 4 bases; nucleotides not matched to a gene: 2. The CDR3 region is CASSQGLAGEYEQYF. CDR3 DNA sequence: TGCGCCAGCAGCCAAGGACTAGCGGGAGAGTACGAGCAGTACTTC.